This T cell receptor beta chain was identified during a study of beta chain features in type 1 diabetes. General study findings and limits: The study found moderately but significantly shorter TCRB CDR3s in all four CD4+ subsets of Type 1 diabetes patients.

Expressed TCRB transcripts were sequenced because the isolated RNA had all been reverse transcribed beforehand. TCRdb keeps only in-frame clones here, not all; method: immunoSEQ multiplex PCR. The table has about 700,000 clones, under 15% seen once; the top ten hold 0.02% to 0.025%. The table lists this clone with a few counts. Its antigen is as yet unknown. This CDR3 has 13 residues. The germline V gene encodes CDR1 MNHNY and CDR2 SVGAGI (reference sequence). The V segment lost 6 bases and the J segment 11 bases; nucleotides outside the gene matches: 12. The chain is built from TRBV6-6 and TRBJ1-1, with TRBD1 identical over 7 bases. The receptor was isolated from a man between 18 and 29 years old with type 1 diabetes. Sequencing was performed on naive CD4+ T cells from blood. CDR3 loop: CASRDRWTVFAFF. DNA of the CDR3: TGTGCCAGCAGGGACAGGTGGACGGTTTTCGCTTTCTTT.